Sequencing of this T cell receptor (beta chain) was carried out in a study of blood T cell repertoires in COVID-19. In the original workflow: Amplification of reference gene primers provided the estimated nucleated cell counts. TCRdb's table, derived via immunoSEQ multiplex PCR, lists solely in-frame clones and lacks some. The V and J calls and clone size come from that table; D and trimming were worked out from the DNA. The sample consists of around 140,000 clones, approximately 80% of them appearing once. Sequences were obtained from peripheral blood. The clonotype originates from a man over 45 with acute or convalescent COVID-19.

The CDR3 coding sequence is TGTGCCAGCAGCCAAGAACGGGCGGGGGCAGCCGGGGAGCTGTTTTTT. Translation: CASSQERAGAAGELFF. The chain joins TRBV3-1 (or the pseudogene TRBV3-2) to TRBJ2-2; D is perhaps TRBD2 (7 bases). The V gene's germline CDR1 is LGHDT and CDR2 YNNKEL (reference sequence). The ends were cut back, 0 bases at V and 6 bases at J, with 14 bases in the middle. The CDR3 runs 16 residues.